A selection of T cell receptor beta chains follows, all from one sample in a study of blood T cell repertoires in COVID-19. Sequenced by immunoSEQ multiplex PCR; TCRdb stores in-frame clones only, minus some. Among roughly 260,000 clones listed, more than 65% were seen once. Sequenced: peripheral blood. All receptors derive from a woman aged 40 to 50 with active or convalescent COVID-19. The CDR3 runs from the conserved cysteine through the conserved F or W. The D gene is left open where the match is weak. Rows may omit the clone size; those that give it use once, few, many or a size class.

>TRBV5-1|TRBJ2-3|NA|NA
CASSGGMGDSTDTQYF
TGCGCCAGCAGCGGGGGCATGGGGGACAGCACAGATACGCAGTATTTT
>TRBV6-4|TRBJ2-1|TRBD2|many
CASSAVAGGFNEQFF
TGTGCCAGCAGTGCGGTAGCGGGGGGTTTCAATGAGCAGTTCTTC
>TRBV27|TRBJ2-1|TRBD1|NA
CASSFYQGTGHNEQFF
TGTGCCAGCAGTTTCTATCAGGGGACAGGCCACAATGAGCAGTTCTTC
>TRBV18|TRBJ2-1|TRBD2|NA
CASSSIAGVVNGEQFF
TGTGCCAGCTCATCGATAGCGGGGGTTGTGAATGGTGAGCAGTTCTTC
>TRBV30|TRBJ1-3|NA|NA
CAWSTSGSTIYF
TGTGCCTGGAGTACGAGCGGGAGCACCATATATTTT
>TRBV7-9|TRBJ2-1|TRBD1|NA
CASSPQTGSSYNEQFF
TGTGCCAGCAGCCCACAGACAGGGAGCTCCTACAATGAGCAGTTCTTC
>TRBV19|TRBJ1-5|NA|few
CASSRNGGTSNQPQHF
TGTGCCAGTAGCCGCAACGGAGGGACGAGCAATCAGCCCCAGCATTTT
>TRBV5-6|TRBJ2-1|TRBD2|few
CASSLRRAGGDDYNEQFF
TGTGCCAGCAGCTTACGTAGAGCGGGGGGCGACGACTACAATGAGCAGTTCTTC
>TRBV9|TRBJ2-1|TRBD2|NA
CASSPQFSSGGAYEQFF
TGTGCCAGCAGCCCCCAGTTCTCAAGCGGGGGGGCCTATGAGCAGTTCTTC
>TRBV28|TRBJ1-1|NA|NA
CASSSTTYLAFF
TGTGCCAGCAGTTCAACGACTTATTTAGCTTTCTTT
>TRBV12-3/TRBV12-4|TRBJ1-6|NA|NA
CASSPRNSPLHF
TGTGCCAGCAGTCCCAGGAATTCACCCCTCCACTTT
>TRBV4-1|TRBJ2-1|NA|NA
CASSQDRGTYNEQFF
TGCGCCAGCAGCCAAGACAGGGGAACGTACAATGAGCAGTTCTTC
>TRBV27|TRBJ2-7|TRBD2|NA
CASSFWGGVEQYF
TGTGCCAGCAGTTTCTGGGGAGGGGTTGAGCAGTACTTC
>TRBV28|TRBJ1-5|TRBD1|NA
CASSMIRDRYNQPQHF
TGTGCCAGCAGTATGATCCGGGACAGGTACAATCAGCCCCAGCATTTT
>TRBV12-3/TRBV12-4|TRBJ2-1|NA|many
CASSLSGRDEQFF
TGTGCCAGCAGTTTATCCGGCCGGGATGAGCAGTTCTTC
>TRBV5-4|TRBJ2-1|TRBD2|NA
CASSRRTSGSYNEQFF
TGTGCCAGCAGCCGCCGGACTAGCGGGTCCTACAATGAGCAGTTCTTC
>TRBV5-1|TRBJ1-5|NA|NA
CASSLRAGDQPQHF
TGCGCCAGCAGCTTGAGGGCAGGGGATCAGCCCCAGCATTTT
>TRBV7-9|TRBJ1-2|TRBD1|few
CASSLAQGRGSYGYTF
TGTGCCAGCAGCTTAGCTCAGGGCAGGGGGAGCTATGGCTACACCTTC
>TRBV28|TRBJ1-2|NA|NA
CASSFSGVDGYTF
TGTGCCAGCAGTTTCTCAGGGGTGGATGGCTACACCTTC
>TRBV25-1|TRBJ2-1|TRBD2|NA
CASSARLAGGYNEQFF
TGTGCCAGCAGTGCCCGACTAGCGGGGGGATACAATGAGCAGTTCTTC
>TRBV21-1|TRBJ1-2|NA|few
CASSKGGQDYGYTF
TGTGCCAGCAGCAAAGGGGGCCAGGACTATGGCTACACCTTC
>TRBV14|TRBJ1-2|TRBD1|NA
CASSPLWDRGDYGYTF
TGTGCCAGCAGCCCGTTATGGGACAGGGGGGACTATGGCTACACCTTC
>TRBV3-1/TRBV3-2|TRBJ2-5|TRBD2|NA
CASSQERLAGIPKYF
TGTGCCAGCAGCCAAGAACGACTAGCGGGGATACCGAAGTACTTC
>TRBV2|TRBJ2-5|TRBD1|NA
CASSGGGAGKETQYF
TGTGCCAGCAGTGGAGGGGGCGCGGGCAAAGAGACCCAGTACTTC
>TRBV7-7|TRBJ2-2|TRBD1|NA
CASSPQGAVTGELFF
TGTGCCAGCAGCCCACAGGGGGCGGTCACCGGGGAGCTGTTTTTT
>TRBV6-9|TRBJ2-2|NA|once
CASSSQSTGELFF
TGTGCCAGCAGTTCACAGTCCACCGGGGAGCTGTTTTTT
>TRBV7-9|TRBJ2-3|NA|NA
CASRPSRTDTQYF
TGTGCCAGCAGGCCGAGCCGGACAGATACGCAGTATTTT
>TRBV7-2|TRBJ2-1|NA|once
CASSPQNNEQFF
TGTGCCAGCAGCCCCCAAAACAATGAGCAGTTCTTC
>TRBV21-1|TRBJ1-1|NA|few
CASTAGSLSTEAFF
TGTGCCAGCACGGCAGGCAGCTTAAGCACTGAAGCTTTCTTT
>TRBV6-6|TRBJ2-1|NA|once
CASSSSTSGGYNEQFF
NA
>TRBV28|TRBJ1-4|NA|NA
CASSGAGGKLFF
TGTGCCAGCAGTGGAGCGGGTGGAAAACTGTTTTTT
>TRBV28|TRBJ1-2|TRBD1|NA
CASSLLTGGSKGYTF
TGTGCCAGCAGTTTATTGACAGGGGGTTCGAAAGGCTACACCTTC
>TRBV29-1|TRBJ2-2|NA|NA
CSVRQVRGTGELFF
TGCAGCGTCAGACAGGTCAGGGGCACCGGGGAGCTGTTTTTT
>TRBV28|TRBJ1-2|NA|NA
CASSSLGSNYGYTF
TGTGCCAGCAGTTCCCTGGGGAGCAACTATGGCTACACCTTC
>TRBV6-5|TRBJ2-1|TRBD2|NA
CASSSLTSGRGNEQFF
TGTGCCAGCAGTTCCCTAACTAGCGGCCGGGGCAATGAGCAGTTCTTC
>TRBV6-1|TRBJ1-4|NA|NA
CASSDSSNEKLFF
TGTGCCAGCAGTGACAGTTCTAATGAAAAACTGTTTTTT
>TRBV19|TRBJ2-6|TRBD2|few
CATGGAGANVLTF
TGTGCCACGGGAGGAGCTGGGGCCAACGTCCTGACTTTC
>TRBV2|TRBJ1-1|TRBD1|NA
CASSGGQGVSEAFF
TGTGCCAGTTCAGGAGGGCAGGGGGTATCCGAAGCTTTCTTT
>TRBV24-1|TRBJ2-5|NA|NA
CATRDTGLETQYF
TGTGCCACCAGGGACACGGGCTTGGAGACCCAGTACTTC
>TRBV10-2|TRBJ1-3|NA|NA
CASSPGLRASGNTIYF
TGCGCCAGCTCCCCGGGACTCCGGGCCTCTGGAAACACCATATATTTT
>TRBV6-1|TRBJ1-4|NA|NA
CASSGLGGSTNEKLFF
TGTGCCAGCAGTGGATTGGGGGGTTCAACTAATGAAAAACTGTTTTTT